Detailed here is one T cell receptor beta chain. The sample comes from a study of blood T cell repertoires in COVID-19. Study details: The analysed material was cDNA or gDNA that came from T cells, B-cell-depleted T cells, or PBMCs.

Clones were read by immunoSEQ multiplex PCR, and TCRdb kept only the in-frame ones, dropping some. The repertoire holds 300,000 or so clones, with almost 90% as singletons. The CDR3 contains 15 residues. Trimming pared 0 bases from V and 9 bases from J, leaving 16 bases between. Per germline, CDR1 SGDLS and CDR2 YYNGEE. Sequenced: peripheral blood. The TCR was taken from a woman younger than 45 with COVID-19, enrolled during active disease. The chain couples TRBV9 to TRBJ2-1; possibly TRBD2 for D (6 bases). CDR3 sequence reads: CASSVDRGWASEQFF. As DNA, the CDR3 is TGTGCCAGCAGCGTAGATCGGGGGTGGGCCAGTGAGCAGTTCTTC.